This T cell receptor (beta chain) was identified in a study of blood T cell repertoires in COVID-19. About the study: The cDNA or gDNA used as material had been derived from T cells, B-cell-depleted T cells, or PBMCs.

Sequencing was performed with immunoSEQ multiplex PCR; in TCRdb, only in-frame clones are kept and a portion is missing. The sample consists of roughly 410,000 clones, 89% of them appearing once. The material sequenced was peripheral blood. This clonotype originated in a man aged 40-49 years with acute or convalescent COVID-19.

In DNA, the CDR3 is TGTGCCAGCAGTAGATGGGGGCGTGGGAACACTGAAGCTTTCTTT. It specifies CASSRWGRGNTEAFF. The chain carries TRBV28 and TRBJ1-1; possible D gene TRBD1, 6 bases. Looked up from germline, CDR1 is MDHEN and CDR2 is SYDVKM. V lost 5 bases and J lost 1, with 14 bases in between. The CDR3 has 15 amino acids.